This T cell receptor beta chain was recovered during a study of metastatic and nonmetastatic thyroid tumors (dated by TCRdb to the early 2020s). About the full investigation: Repertoires from peripheral blood and from tumor or nodule tissue samples of malignant and benign thyroid patients were compared.

The CDR3 measures 15 amino acids from cysteine to phenylalanine. The only DNA kept is the CDR3, 45 bases in frame from the first base. Trimming at the junction amounts to 5 bases on V and 6 bases on J, and the germline ends lie 17 bases apart. CDR1 and CDR2 are read off the germline V gene as SGHVS and FQNEAQ. On the study overall, not on this receptor specifically: In both blood and tumor samples, TCR beta diversity was reported to be significantly higher in malignant tumors than in benign nodules.

No patient had received any treatment before thyroid surgery. Using T-cell receptor beta sequencing, the study looked back at clinical samples from patients collected from about 2011 to 2019. Library preparation employed PCR. Reads for this sample came from an Illumina HiSeq 4000. The TCR beta-chain CDR3 region of each patient was profiled by high-throughput sequencing. Per the source publication's procedure: The researchers built a classifier to tell apart papillary thyroid cancer patients with distant metastasis, based on CDR3 differences among clinicopathological groups. Repertoire diversity was assessed with the Shannon index, and tumor-blood repertoire similarity with the Morisita-Horn index. The public reads were reanalyzed by TCRdb: fastp trimming at Q25, MiXCR alignment, in-frame beta chains only. TCRdb's processing, not the authors' own work, is the source of the V and J calls. The sample table contains approximately 3,100 clones; only one count was recorded for about 36% of them. In total, the top ten clones hold about 20% of the sample.

Within its sample, this clone is medium-sized (0.01 to 0.1%). It has no known antigen specificity. Per-base quality was not reported, and no clone a single base away is much larger than it. The clonotype was recovered from a female donor with papillary thyroid cancer or a benign thyroid nodule (not recorded which). Some clones in this sample may be carry-over from other donors' samples. The rearranged chain carries TRBV7-8 and TRBJ1-5; TRBD1 is perhaps the D gene, given 5 matching bases. The sequenced sample was tumor tissue. The CDR3 region reads CASSKSGQVGQPQHF. The sequence in DNA is TGTGCCAGCAGCAAATCGGGGCAGGTTGGTCAGCCCCAGCATTTT.